This T cell receptor (beta chain) comes out of a study of regulatory T cells in long-lasting Graves disease. The time point: newly diagnosed GD, antithyroid drugs for less than 3 months. RNA extracted from PBMCs served as the sequencing template. This clonotype has ten or more counts. This CDR3 comprises 12 residues. V gave up 3 bases and J gave up 7 bases, with 9 bases separating them. Germline V gives CDR1 KGHSH, CDR2 LQKENI. Assembly of TCR beta libraries relied on iRepertoire HTBI primers together with Arm-PCR of CDR3 regions. TCRdb re-analysed the multiplex PCR reads in MiXCR, keeping a single row per CDR3 protein. The sample lists more than 400,000 distinct CDR3 sequences, around 15% occurring once. These data also formed part of another study, on T cells in Graves' hyperthyroidism and ophthalmopathy.

The chain links TRBV18 to TRBJ1-2, with a possible D match to TRBD1 (6 bases). The sequence was collected from a man aged 35-49 years with Graves disease. The specimen was peripheral blood mononuclear cells (PBMCs), collected at new diagnosis, from a patient treated with antithyroid drugs. The DNA of the CDR3 is TGTGCCAGCTCACCGGACAGTCGTGGCTACACCTTC. Its protein is CASSPDSRGYTF.